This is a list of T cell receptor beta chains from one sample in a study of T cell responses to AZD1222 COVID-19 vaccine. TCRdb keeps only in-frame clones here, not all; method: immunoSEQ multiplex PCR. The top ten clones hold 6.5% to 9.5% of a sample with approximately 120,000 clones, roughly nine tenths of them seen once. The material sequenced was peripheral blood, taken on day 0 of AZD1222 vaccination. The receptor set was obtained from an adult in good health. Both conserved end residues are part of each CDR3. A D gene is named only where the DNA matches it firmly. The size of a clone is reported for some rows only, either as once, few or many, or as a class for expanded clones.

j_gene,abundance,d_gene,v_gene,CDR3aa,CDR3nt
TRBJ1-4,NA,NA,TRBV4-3,CASSQDPTQTGFNEKLFF,TGCGCCAGCAGCCAAGATCCGACCCAGACAGGCTTTAATGAAAAACTGTTTTTT
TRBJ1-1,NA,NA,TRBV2,CASSVDGPNTEAFF,TGTGCCAGCAGTGTGGACGGACCGAACACTGAAGCTTTCTTT
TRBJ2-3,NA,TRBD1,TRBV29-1,CSVDGQGGTDTQYF,TGCAGCGTTGATGGACAGGGGGGCACAGATACGCAGTATTTT
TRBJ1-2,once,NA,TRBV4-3,CASSSRLTVYGYTF,TGCGCCAGCAGCTCTCGTTTGACGGTATATGGCTACACCTTC
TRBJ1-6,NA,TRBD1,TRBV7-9,CATKGDRGNSPLHF,TGTGCCACCAAGGGGGACAGGGGGAATTCACCCCTCCACTTT
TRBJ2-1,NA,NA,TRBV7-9,CASSLGAVNEQFF,TGTGCCAGCAGCTTGGGGGCAGTCAATGAGCAGTTCTTC
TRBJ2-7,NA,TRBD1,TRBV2,CASSGTGTYEQYF,TGTGCCAGCAGTGGGACAGGGACCTACGAGCAGTACTTC
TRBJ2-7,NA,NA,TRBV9,CASSVVGSGEQYF,TGTGCCAGCAGCGTAGTCGGTAGTGGCGAGCAGTACTTC
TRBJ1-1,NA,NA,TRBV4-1,CASSQAPSRNTEAFF,TGCGCCAGCAGCCAAGCACCGTCAAGGAACACTGAAGCTTTCTTT
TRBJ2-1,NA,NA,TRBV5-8,CASSSGLLAYNEQFF,TGTGCCAGCAGCTCGGGACTCCTCGCCTACAATGAGCAGTTCTTC
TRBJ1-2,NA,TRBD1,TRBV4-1,CASSLDRGHGYTF,TGCGCCAGCAGCCTTGACAGGGGTCATGGGTACACCTTC
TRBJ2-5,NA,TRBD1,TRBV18,CASSPPGQQETQYF,TGTGCCAGCTCACCCCCGGGACAGCAAGAGACCCAGTACTTC
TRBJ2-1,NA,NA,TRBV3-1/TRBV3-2,CASSQDLGRYNEQFF,TGTGCCAGCAGCCAAGATCTGGGCAGATACAATGAGCAGTTCTTC
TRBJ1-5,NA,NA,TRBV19,CASSIQSANQPQHF,TGTGCCAGTAGTATCCAGTCCGCGAATCAGCCCCAGCATTTT
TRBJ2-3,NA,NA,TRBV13,CASSSRNTDTQYF,TGTGCCAGCAGCTCGAGAAACACAGATACGCAGTATTTT
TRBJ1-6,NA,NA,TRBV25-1,CASRRQVLSYNSPLHF,TGTGCCAGCAGAAGACAAGTTCTTTCCTATAATTCACCCCTCCACTTT
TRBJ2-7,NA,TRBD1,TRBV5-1,CASSDGQGVEQYF,TGCGCCAGCAGCGACGGACAGGGGGTCGAGCAGTACTTC
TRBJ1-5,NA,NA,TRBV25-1,CASTGGSHQPQHF,TGTGCCAGCACTGGGGGTAGCCATCAGCCCCAGCATTTT
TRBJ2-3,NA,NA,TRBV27,CASSLVGVRDTQYF,TGTGCCAGCAGTTTAGTAGGGGTCAGAGATACGCAGTATTTT
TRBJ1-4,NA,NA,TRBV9,CASSAGEINEKLFF,TGTGCCAGCAGCGCCGGGGAAATTAATGAAAAACTGTTTTTT
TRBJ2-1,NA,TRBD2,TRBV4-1,CASSQGYGTSGYNEQFF,TGCGCCAGCAGCCAGGGGTACGGGACTAGCGGCTACAATGAGCAGTTCTTC
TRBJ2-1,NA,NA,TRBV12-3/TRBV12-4,CASRSQSSEQFF,TGTGCCAGCAGAAGCCAATCGAGTGAGCAGTTCTTC